This T cell receptor (beta chain) derives from a study of early T cells in non-severe SARS-CoV-2 infection. Study-wide results and limits: A preference for anti-spike CD8 responses marked VDJdb matching, which missed private and CD4 specificities.

From the 5' RACE reads, TCRdb called clonotypes with MiXCR, one entry per CDR3 protein. The sample records 45,000 or so distinct CDR3 sequences, less than 8.5% being singletons. This clonotype was observed a few times. Its cognate antigen is unknown. The CDR3 is 15 amino acids. The junction had 6 bases not matched to a gene; V was cut back by 0 bases and J by 6 bases. Germline V lookup: CDR1 DFQATT, CDR2 SNEGSKA (reference sequence). The source material was whole blood. The V and J genes are TRBV20-1 and TRBJ2-3; 10 positions agree with TRBD1. The TCR was taken from an adult who was a healthcare worker with PCR-confirmed SARS-CoV-2 infection or an uninfected control (not recorded which). The CDR3 DNA sequence: TGCAGTGCTAGAGATCAAGGGACAGGGGTCGATACGCAGTATTTT. It encodes CSARDQGTGVDTQYF.